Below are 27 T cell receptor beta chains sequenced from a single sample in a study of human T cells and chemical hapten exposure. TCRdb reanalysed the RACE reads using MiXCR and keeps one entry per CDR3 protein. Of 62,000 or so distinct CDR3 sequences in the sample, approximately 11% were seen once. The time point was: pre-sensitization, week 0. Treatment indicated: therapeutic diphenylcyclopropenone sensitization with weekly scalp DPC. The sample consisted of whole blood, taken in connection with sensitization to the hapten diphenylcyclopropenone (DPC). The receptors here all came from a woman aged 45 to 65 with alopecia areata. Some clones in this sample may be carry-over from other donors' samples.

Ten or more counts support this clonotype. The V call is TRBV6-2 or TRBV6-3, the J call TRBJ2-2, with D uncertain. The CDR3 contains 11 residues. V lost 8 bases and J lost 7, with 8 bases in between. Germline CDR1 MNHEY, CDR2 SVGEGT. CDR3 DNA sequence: TGTGCCAGCCTCCGGGTCGGGGAGCTGTTTTTT. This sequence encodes CASLRVGELFF.

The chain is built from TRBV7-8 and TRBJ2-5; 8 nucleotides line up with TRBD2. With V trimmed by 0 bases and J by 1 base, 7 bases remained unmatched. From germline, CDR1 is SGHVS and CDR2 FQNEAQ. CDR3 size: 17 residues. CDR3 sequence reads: CASSLAISGEAQETQYF. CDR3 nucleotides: TGTGCCAGCAGCTTAGCGATTAGCGGGGAAGCCCAAGAGACCCAGTACTTC.

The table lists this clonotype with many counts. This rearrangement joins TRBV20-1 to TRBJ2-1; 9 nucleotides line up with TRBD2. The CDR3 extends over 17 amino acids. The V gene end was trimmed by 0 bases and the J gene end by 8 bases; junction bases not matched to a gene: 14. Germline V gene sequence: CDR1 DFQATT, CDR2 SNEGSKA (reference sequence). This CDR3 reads CSARDIDRLSGRHEQFF. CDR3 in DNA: TGCAGTGCTAGAGATATCGATCGACTTAGCGGGAGACATGAGCAGTTCTTC.

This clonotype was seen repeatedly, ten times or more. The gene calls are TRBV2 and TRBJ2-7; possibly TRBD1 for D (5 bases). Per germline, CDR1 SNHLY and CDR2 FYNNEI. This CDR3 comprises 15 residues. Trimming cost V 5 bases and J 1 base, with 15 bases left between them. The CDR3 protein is CASSPGQWPSYEQYF. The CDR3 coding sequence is TGTGCCAGCAGTCCTGGACAATGGCCGTCCTACGAGCAGTACTTC.

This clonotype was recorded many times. The DNA for the CDR3 is TGTGCCAGCACCGGAGTTAGGGGGGCTGTCTCTGAAGCTTTCTTT. Translating it yields CASTGVRGAVSEAFF. The genes are TRBV6-5 and TRBJ1-1; perhaps TRBD1 as D (6 bases). The CDR3 spans 15 residues. CDR1 and CDR2 (germline): MNHEY, SVGAGI. The ends were cut back, 7 bases at V and 6 bases at J, with 21 bases in the middle.

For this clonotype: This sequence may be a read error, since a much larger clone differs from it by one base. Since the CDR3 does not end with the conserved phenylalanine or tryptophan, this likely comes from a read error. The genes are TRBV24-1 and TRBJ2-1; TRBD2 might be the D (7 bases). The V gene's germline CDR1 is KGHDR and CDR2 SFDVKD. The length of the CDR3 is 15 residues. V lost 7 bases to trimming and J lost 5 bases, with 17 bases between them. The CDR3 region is CATSDVGGANNEQFL. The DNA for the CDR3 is TGTGCCACCAGCGATGTTGGGGGGGCAAACAATGAGCAGTTCTTA.

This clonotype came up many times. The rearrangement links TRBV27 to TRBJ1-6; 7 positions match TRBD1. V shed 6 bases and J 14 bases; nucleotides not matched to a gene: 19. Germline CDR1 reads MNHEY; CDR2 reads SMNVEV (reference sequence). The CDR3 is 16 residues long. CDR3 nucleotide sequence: TGTGCCAGCAGCCGCGGGGACAGCCTGGGAAAATATTCCCTCCACTTT. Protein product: CASSRGDSLGKYSLHF.

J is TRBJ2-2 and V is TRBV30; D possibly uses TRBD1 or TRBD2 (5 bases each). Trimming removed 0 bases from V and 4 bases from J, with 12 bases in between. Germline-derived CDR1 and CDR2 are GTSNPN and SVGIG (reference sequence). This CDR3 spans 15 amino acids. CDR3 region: CAWSVGRYPTGELFF. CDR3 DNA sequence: TGTGCCTGGAGTGTGGGACGGTATCCCACCGGGGAGCTGTTTTTT.

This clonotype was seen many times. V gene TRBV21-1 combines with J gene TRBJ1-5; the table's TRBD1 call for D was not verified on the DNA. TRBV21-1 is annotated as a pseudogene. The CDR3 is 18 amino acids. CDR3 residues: CASSLSEDRGSMGQPQHF. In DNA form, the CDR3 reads TGTGCCAGCAGCCTTTCTGAGGACAGGGGAAGCATGGGTCAGCCCCAGCATTTT.

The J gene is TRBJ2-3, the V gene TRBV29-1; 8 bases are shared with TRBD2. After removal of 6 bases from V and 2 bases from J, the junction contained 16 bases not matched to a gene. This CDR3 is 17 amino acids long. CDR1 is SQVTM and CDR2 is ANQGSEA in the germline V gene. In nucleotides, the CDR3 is TGCAGCGTCGAGGGGATAGGAGCGGGAGCGGACACAGATACGCAGTATTTT. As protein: CSVEGIGAGADTDTQYF.

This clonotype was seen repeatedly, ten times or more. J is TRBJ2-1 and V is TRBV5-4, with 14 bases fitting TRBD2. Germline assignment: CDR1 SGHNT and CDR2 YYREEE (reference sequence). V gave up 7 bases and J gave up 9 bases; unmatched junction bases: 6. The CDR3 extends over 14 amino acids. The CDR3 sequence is CASSPGLAGVEQFF. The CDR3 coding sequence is TGTGCCAGCTCCCCGGGACTAGCGGGAGTTGAGCAGTTCTTC.

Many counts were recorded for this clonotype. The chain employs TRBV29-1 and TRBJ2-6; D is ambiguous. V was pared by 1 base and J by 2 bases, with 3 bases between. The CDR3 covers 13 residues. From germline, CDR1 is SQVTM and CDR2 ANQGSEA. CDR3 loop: CSVEVTGANVLTF. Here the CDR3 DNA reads TGCAGCGTTGAAGTGACTGGGGCCAACGTCCTGACTTTC.

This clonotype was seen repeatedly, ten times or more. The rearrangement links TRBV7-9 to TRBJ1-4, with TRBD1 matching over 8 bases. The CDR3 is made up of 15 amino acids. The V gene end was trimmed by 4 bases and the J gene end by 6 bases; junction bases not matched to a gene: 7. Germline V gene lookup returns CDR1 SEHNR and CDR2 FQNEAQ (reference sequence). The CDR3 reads CASSSRQGNYEKLFF. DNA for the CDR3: TGTGCCAGCAGCTCCAGACAGGGGAATTATGAAAAACTGTTTTTT.

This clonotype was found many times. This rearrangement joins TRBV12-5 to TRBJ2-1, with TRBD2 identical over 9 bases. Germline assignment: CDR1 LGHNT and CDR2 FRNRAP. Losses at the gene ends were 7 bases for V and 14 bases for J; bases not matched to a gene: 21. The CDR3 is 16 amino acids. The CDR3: CASAPAGLAGPMMEFF. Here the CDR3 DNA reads TGTGCTAGTGCACCGGCGGGGCTAGCGGGACCCATGATGGAGTTCTTC.

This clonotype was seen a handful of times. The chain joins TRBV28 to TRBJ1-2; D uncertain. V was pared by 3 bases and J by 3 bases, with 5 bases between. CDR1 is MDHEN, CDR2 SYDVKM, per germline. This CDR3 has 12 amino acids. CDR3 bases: TGTGCCAGCAGTTTGCCCCACTATGGCTACACCTTC. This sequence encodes CASSLPHYGYTF.

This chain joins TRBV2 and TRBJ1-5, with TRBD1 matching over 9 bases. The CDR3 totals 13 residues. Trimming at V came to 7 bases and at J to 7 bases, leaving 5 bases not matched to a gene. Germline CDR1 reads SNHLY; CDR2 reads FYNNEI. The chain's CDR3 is CASKGQGTQPQHF. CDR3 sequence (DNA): TGTGCCAGCAAGGGACAGGGTACCCAGCCCCAGCATTTT.

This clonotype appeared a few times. CDR3 protein: CSASRGPTDTQYF. The DNA of the CDR3 is TGCAGTGCTAGCAGGGGGCCGACAGATACGCAGTATTTT. The chain links TRBV20-1 to TRBJ2-3; 8 bases match TRBD1. V trimming: 3 bases; J trimming: 3 bases; junction bases outside the gene matches: 2. Per germline, CDR1 DFQATT and CDR2 SNEGSKA (reference sequence). This CDR3 has 13 residues.

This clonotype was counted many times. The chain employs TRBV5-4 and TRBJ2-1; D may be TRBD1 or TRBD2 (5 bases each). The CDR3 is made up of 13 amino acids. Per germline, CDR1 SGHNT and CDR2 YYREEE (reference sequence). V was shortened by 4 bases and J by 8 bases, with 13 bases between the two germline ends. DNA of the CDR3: TGTGCCAGCAGCCCCACCGTGGGGGATGAGCAGTTCTTC. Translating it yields CASSPTVGDEQFF. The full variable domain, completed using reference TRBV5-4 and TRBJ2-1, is ETGVTQSPTHLIKTRGQQVTLRCSSQSGHNTVSWYQQALGQGPQFIFQYYREEENGRGNFPPRFSGLQFPNYSSELNVNALELDDSALYLCASSPTVGDEQFFGPGTRLTVL.

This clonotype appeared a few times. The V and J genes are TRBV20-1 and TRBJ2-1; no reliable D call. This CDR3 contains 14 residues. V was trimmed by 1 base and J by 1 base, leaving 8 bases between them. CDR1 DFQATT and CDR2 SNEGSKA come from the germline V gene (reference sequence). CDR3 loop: CSARAGPSYNEQFF. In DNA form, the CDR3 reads TGCAGTGCTAGAGCGGGTCCGTCCTACAATGAGCAGTTCTTC.

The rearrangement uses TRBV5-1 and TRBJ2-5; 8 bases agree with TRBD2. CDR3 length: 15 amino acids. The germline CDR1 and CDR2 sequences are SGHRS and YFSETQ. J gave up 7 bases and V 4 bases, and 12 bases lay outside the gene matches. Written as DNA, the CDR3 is TGCGCCAGCAGCAGAGCCCGACGGGAGGGCGGGACCCAGTACTTC. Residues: CASSRARREGGTQYF.

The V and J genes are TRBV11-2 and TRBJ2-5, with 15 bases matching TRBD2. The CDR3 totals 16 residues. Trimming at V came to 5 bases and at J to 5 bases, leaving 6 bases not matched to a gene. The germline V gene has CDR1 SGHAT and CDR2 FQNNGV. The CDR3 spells CASSPRTSGRAETQYF. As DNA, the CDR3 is TGTGCCAGCAGCCCGCGGACTAGCGGGAGGGCCGAGACCCAGTACTTC.

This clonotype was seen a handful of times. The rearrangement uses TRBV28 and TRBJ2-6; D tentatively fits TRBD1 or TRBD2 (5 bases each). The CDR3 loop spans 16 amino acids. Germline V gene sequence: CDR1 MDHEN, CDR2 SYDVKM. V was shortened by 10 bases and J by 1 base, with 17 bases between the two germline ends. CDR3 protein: CATGRTGASGANVLTF. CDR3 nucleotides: TGTGCCACCGGCCGGACCGGGGCGTCTGGGGCCAACGTCCTGACTTTC.

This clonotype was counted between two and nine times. Written as DNA, the CDR3 is TGTGCCAGCAGCTTAGAAGCGGGGCAGAACACCGGGGAGCTGTTTTTT. Translation: CASSLEAGQNTGELFF. The gene calls are TRBV7-6 and TRBJ2-2, with 7 nucleotides matching TRBD2. The CDR3 spans 16 residues. The germline V gene has CDR1 SGHVS and CDR2 FNYEAQ. V was pared by 1 base and J by 1 base, with 3 bases of the junction left unmatched.

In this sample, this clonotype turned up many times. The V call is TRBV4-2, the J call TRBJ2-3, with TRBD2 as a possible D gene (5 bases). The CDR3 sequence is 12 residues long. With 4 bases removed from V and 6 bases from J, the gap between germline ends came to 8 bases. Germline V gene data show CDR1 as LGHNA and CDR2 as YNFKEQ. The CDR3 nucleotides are TGTGCCAGCAGCCCCCGCGGGGATACGCAGTATTTT. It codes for CASSPRGDTQYF.

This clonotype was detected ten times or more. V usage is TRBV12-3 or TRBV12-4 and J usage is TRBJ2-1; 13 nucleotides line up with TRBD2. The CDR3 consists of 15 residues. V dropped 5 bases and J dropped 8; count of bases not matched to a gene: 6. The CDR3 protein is CASSPWTSGSYEQFF. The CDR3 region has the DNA TGTGCCAGCAGTCCTTGGACTAGCGGGAGCTATGAGCAGTTCTTC.

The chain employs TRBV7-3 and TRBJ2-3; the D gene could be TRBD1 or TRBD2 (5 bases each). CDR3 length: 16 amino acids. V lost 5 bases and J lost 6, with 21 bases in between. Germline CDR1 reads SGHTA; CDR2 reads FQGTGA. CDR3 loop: CASSKAVPGSPDTQYF. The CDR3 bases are TGTGCCAGCAGCAAAGCGGTACCAGGGAGTCCGGATACGCAGTATTTT.

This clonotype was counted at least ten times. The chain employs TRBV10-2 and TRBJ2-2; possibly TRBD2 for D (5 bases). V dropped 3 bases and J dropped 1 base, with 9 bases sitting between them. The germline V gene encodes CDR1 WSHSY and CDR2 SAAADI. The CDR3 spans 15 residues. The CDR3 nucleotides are TGCGCCAGCAGTGAAGAGCGGTTGAACACCGGGGAGCTGTTTTTT. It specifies CASSEERLNTGELFF.